These 23 T cell receptor beta chains were all obtained from the same sample, sequenced in a study of shared clonotypes between healthy human individuals. Generated by immunoSEQ multiplex PCR, the TCRdb table keeps only in-frame clones and is missing some. Here the sample spans some 100,000 clones, about 70% being singletons. Sample: memory CD8+ T cells sorted from blood. The subset: CD45RO+ cells pooled with CCR7-negative TemRA cells. The source is a woman aged 25 to 45 in good health.

Notes on this clone: Other DNA sequences in the sample encode the same CDR3. This sequence joins TRBV7-9 and TRBJ2-1; 7 positions agree with TRBD2. CDR3 length: 16 amino acids. V was pared by 5 bases and J by 3 bases, with 10 bases of the junction left unmatched. Germline V lookup: CDR1 SEHNR, CDR2 FQNEAQ (reference sequence). DNA of the CDR3: TGTGCCAGCAGCCCTAGGGGCGGGAGCATCTACAATGAGCAGTTCTTC. Translation: CASSPRGGSIYNEQFF.

This rearrangement joins TRBV28 to TRBJ2-4; 7 nucleotides align to TRBD2. The trim removed 7 bases at V and 6 bases at J, leaving 3 bases unmatched. The CDR3 is 12 amino acids. Per germline, CDR1 MDHEN and CDR2 SYDVKM. The CDR3 region has the DNA TGTGCCAGCACGGGGGGAGGAAACATTCAGTACTTC. Residues: CASTGGGNIQYF.

V usage is TRBV7-9 and J usage is TRBJ2-1; no clear D. This CDR3 is 15 amino acids long. The V end was cut by 4 bases, the J end by 4 bases, with 14 bases between. The germline gives CDR1 SEHNR, CDR2 FQNEAQ (reference sequence). The CDR3, as DNA: TGTGCCAGCAGCTCCGGGTCCTCACCTTACAATGAGCAGTTCTTC. It codes for CASSSGSSPYNEQFF.

To note about this clone: One end of the junction fails to match germline, which may point to a read error. This rearrangement joins TRBV27 to TRBJ1-2, with D unresolved. The CDR3 is 13 residues long. Looked up from germline, CDR1 is MNHEY and CDR2 is SMNVEV (reference sequence). This CDR3 is CASRVSLNYGYTF. DNA for the CDR3: TGCGCTTCGAGAGTCTCCCTAAACTATGGCTACACCTTC.

A few counts support this clone. The chain uses TRBV21-1 and TRBJ2-3; TRBD2 reflects the table's D call only, with no check against the DNA. TRBV21-1 is tagged as a pseudogene. The CDR3 has 17 residues. This chain's CDR3 is CARQGPSGRASTDTQYF. The CDR3 bases are TGTGCCCGGCAGGGTCCTAGCGGCCGTGCTAGCACAGATACGCAGTATTTT.

The chain combines TRBV5-1 with TRBJ2-1; D gene ambiguous. V was pared by 7 bases and J by 0 bases, with 14 bases between. The CDR3 loop spans 15 amino acids. The germline V gene encodes CDR1 SGHRS and CDR2 YFSETQ. CDR3 residues: CASAIDSSSYNEQFF. CDR3 in DNA: TGCGCCAGCGCCATCGACTCGAGCTCCTACAATGAGCAGTTCTTC.

In its sample, this clone was seen a few times. CDR3 region: CASSVGSGPTYEQYF. CDR3 DNA: TGTGCCAGCAGCGTAGGTAGCGGGCCGACCTACGAGCAGTACTTC. V and J are TRBV9 and TRBJ2-7, with 7 bases aligning to TRBD2. V lost 0 bases, J lost 2 bases, and 5 bases stayed unmatched. This CDR3 has 15 amino acids. The germline gives CDR1 SGDLS, CDR2 YYNGEE. Filled out from reference TRBV9 and TRBJ2-7, the complete variable domain reads DSGVTQTPKHLITATGQRVTLRCSPRSGDLSVYWYQQSLDQGLQFLIQYYNGEERAKGNILERFSAQQFPDLHSELNLSSLELGDSALYFCASSVGSGPTYEQYFGPGTRLTVT.

On this clone itself: The same CDR3 arises from other DNA sequences in this sample as well. The CDR3 sequence is CASSLPKETGVYNEQFF. The CDR3 nucleotides are TGTGCCAGCAGCTTACCCAAAGAGACAGGGGTTTACAATGAGCAGTTCTTC. This rearrangement joins TRBV11-2 to TRBJ2-1, with TRBD1 matching 8 bases. Per germline, CDR1 SGHAT and CDR2 FQNNGV. V lost 2 bases and J lost 4; bases outside the gene matches: 10. The CDR3 loop spans 17 amino acids.

V is TRBV5-1 and J is TRBJ1-2, with D maybe TRBD1 (5 bases). Looked up from germline, CDR1 is SGHRS and CDR2 is YFSETQ. The ends were cut back, 4 bases at V and 5 bases at J, with 18 bases in the middle. The CDR3 has 15 amino acids. The CDR3 DNA reads as TGCGCCAGCAGCACAACTTCCGACAGTACATATGGCTACACCTTC. Translation: CASSTTSDSTYGYTF. Variable domain in full (rest from reference TRBV5-1 and TRBJ1-2): KAGVTQTPRYLIKTRGQQVTLSCSPISGHRSVSWYQQTPGQGLQFLFEYFSETQRNKGNFPGRFSGRQFSNSRSEMNVSTLELGDSALYLCASSTTSDSTYGYTFGSGTRLTVV.

This clone was observed a few times. The chain uses TRBV25-1 and TRBJ2-2, with a weak D call TRBD1 (5 bases). Germline CDR1 MGHDK, CDR2 SYGVNS. Trimming removed 4 bases at V and 8 bases at J, with 17 bases between. There are 15 residues in the CDR3. The CDR3 is CASSGTGPPGGELFF. The CDR3 coding sequence is TGTGCCAGCAGTGGAACAGGACCCCCTGGAGGGGAGCTGTTTTTT. Combining the CDR3 with reference TRBV25-1 and TRBJ2-2 gives the whole variable domain EADIYQTPRYLVIGTGKKITLECSQTMGHDKMYWYQQDPGMELHLIHYSYGVNSTEKGDLSSESTVSRIRTEHFPLTLESARPSHTSQYLCASSGTGPPGGELFFGEGSRLTVL.

Details on this clone: Additional DNA sequences in this sample encode the identical CDR3. V gene TRBV9 combines with J gene TRBJ2-3, with 9 positions matching TRBD2. CDR1 SGDLS and CDR2 YYNGEE come from the germline V gene. This CDR3 has 14 residues. The trim removed 4 bases at V and 2 bases at J, leaving 2 bases unmatched. Here the CDR3 DNA reads TGTGCCAGCAGCCTAGCGGGGACCACAGATACGCAGTATTTT. This translates into CASSLAGTTDTQYF.

This clone was detected a few times. V and J are TRBV11-2 and TRBJ1-4; 8 nucleotides align to TRBD1. After removal of 5 bases from V and 0 bases from J, the junction contained 11 bases not matched to a gene. CDR1 is SGHAT and CDR2 is FQNNGV in the germline V gene. This CDR3 spans 18 amino acids. The DNA for the CDR3 is TGTGCCAGCAGCCCGCGGACAGGGAAAGTGGCAACTAATGAAAAACTGTTTTTT. As protein: CASSPRTGKVATNEKLFF.

To note about this clone: This same CDR3 is encoded by further DNA sequences in the sample. The J gene is TRBJ1-3, the V gene TRBV6-5; D is unclear. Germline lookup yields CDR1 MNHEY and CDR2 SVGAGI. Trimming cost V 0 bases and J 3 bases, with 9 bases left between them. This CDR3 has 15 amino acids. The CDR3 here is CASSYSGKSGNTIYF. The CDR3 bases are TGTGCCAGCAGTTACTCTGGGAAAAGTGGAAACACCATATATTTT.

The CDR3 loop is CASSYVGVFQPQHF. The CDR3 region has the DNA TGTGCCAGCAGTTACGTGGGGGTATTTCAGCCCCAGCATTTT. This chain uses TRBV6-6 with TRBJ1-5; D possibly corresponds to TRBD1 (5 bases). This CDR3 comprises 14 residues. Trimming took off 2 bases at V and 6 bases at J, with 11 bases between the two ends. From germline, CDR1 is MNHNY and CDR2 SVGAGI (reference sequence).

This chain links TRBV27 with TRBJ1-5; D not resolved. Germline V gene lookup returns CDR1 MNHEY and CDR2 SMNVEV (reference sequence). Trimming took off 6 bases at V and 15 bases at J, with 18 bases between the two ends. This CDR3 region has 12 residues. The CDR3 loop reads CASRQSTEGLHF. Here the CDR3 DNA reads TGTGCCAGCAGACAAAGTACAGAGGGATTGCATTTT.

This clone appeared a single time. The chain links TRBV10-3 to TRBJ2-2; D remains unclear. The CDR3 is 16 amino acids. Germline CDR1 ENHRY, CDR2 SYGVKD. V lost 6 bases to trimming and J lost 0 bases, with 14 bases between them. The CDR3 reads CAISGRPDSNTGELFF. In DNA form, the CDR3 reads TGTGCCATCAGCGGACGGCCGGATTCGAACACCGGGGAGCTGTTTTTT.

J is TRBJ2-1 and V is TRBV5-1, with TRBD2 matching 9 bases. The CDR3 runs to 15 residues. V trimming: 2 bases; J trimming: 3 bases; junction bases outside the gene matches: 3. From germline, CDR1 is SGHRS and CDR2 YFSETQ. CDR3 sequence (DNA): TGCGCCAGCAGCTTCGATAGCGGGAGCTACAATGAGCAGTTCTTC. Translated: CASSFDSGSYNEQFF.

V usage is TRBV7-8 and J usage is TRBJ2-5; D is uncertain. The J call is uncertain, as TRBJ2-7 better fits the DNA end. CDR1 SGHVS and CDR2 FQNEAQ come from the germline V gene. The CDR3 runs to 15 residues. The CDR3 DNA sequence: TGTGCCAGCAGCTTATCCGCGTTCGCCTCCTACGAGCAGTACTTC. Amino acids: CASSLSAFASYEQYF.

The chain couples TRBV9 to TRBJ1-3; D gene uncertain. The CDR3 length is 12 residues. Germline CDR1 SGDLS, CDR2 YYNGEE. V was cut by 4 bases and J by 4 bases, with 6 bases left in between. Here the CDR3 DNA reads TGTGCCAGCAGCCCCACGGGAAACACCATATATTTT. Translation: CASSPTGNTIYF. Full variable domain (outside the CDR3, taken from reference TRBV9 and TRBJ1-3): DSGVTQTPKHLITATGQRVTLRCSPRSGDLSVYWYQQSLDQGLQFLIQYYNGEERAKGNILERFSAQQFPDLHSELNLSSLELGDSALYFCASSPTGNTIYFGEGSWLTVV.

Note on this clone: The sample has other DNA sequences that encode this CDR3 too. This chain uses TRBV7-9 with TRBJ2-7, with D unclear. V lost 0 bases and J 5 bases, leaving 5 bases between the germline ends. CDR3 size: 12 residues. Germline CDR1 reads SEHNR; CDR2 reads FQNEAQ (reference sequence). DNA of the CDR3: TGTGCCAGCAGCTTAGCAGTGAACGAGCAGTACTTC. Protein: CASSLAVNEQYF.

This chain joins TRBV4-1 and TRBJ2-5; D is ambiguous. Germline V CDR1 and CDR2: MGHRA, YSYEKL. This CDR3 spans 13 amino acids. The germline V and J ends were trimmed by 1 base and 3 bases, with 6 bases remaining between them. CDR3 region: CASSQVSKETQYF. DNA for the CDR3: TGCGCCAGCAGCCAAGTCTCAAAAGAGACCCAGTACTTC.

In nucleotides, the CDR3 is TGTGCCACCAGCTTGGATCGGGCTAGCGGACACCTCGCCTACAATGAGCAGTTCTTC. Translating gives CATSLDRASGHLAYNEQFF. The chain carries TRBV15 and TRBJ2-1, with 7 positions matching TRBD2. The germline CDR1 and CDR2 sequences are LNHNV and YYDKDF (reference sequence). V gave up 5 bases and J gave up 2 bases; unmatched junction bases: 18. The CDR3 loop spans 19 amino acids.

J is TRBJ1-1 and V is TRBV15, with 9 bases aligning to TRBD1. The CDR3 consists of 17 residues. The germline V gene encodes CDR1 LNHNV and CDR2 YYDKDF (reference sequence). With V trimmed by 3 bases and J by 2 bases, 10 bases remained unmatched. The CDR3 here is CATSRYLGQGFNTEAFF. As DNA, the CDR3 is TGTGCCACCAGCAGGTACTTAGGACAGGGGTTTAACACTGAAGCTTTCTTT.